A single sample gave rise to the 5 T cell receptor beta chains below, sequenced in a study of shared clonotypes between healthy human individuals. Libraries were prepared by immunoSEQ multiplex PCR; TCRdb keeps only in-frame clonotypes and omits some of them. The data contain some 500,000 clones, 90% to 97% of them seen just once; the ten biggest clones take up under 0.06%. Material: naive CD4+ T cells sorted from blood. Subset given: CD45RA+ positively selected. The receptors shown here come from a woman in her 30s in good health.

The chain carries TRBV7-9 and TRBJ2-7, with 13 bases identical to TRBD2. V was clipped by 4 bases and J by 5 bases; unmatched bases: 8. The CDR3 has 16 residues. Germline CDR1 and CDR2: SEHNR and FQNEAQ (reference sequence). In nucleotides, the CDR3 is TGTGCCAGCAGCTCGAGGACTAGCGGGAGCCTCCACGAGCAGTACTTC. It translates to CASSSRTSGSLHEQYF.

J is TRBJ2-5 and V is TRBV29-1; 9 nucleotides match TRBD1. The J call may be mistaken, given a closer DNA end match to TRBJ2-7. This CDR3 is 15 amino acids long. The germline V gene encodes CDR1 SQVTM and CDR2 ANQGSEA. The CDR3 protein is CSAGSRTGAFYEQYF. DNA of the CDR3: TGCAGCGCTGGGTCTCGGACAGGGGCATTCTACGAGCAGTACTTC.

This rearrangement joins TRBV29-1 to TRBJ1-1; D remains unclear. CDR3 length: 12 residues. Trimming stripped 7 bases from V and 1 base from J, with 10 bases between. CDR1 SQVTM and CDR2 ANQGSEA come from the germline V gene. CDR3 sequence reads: CSAIKTNTEAFF. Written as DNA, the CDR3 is TGCAGCGCTATTAAAACGAACACTGAAGCTTTCTTT. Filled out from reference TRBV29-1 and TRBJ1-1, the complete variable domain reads SAVISQKPSRDICQRGTSLTIQCQVDSQVTMMFWYRQQPGQSLTLIATANQGSEATYESGFVIDKFPISRPNLTFSTLTVSNMSPEDSSIYLCSAIKTNTEAFFGQGTRLTVV.

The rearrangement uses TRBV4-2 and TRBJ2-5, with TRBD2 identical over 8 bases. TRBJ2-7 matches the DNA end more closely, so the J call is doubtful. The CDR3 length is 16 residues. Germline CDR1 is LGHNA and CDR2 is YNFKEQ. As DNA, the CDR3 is TGTGCCAGCAGCCAAGGTCTAGCGGGCGGCTCCTACGAGCAGTACTTC. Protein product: CASSQGLAGGSYEQYF.

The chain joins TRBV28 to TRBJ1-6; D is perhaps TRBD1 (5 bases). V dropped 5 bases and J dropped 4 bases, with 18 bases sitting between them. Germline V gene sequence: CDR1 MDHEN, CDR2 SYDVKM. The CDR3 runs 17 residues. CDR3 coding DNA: TGTGCCAGCAGTCCCATACGGGGCGGGAATTATAATTCACCCCTCCACTTT. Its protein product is CASSPIRGGNYNSPLHF.